The TCR beta chain described here comes from a study of control samples from healthy donors and cancer patients. V shed 7 bases and J shed 6 bases, with 19 bases lying between them. Germline V gene data show CDR1 as MNHEY and CDR2 as SMNVEV (reference sequence). This CDR3 is 14 amino acids long. Repertoires were generated with immunoSEQ multiplex PCR, while TCRdb's copy carries only in-frame clones and drops some. In the table there are more than 100,000 clones, roughly nine tenths of which are singletons. The chain recombines TRBV27 with TRBJ2-7; D perhaps matches TRBD1 (6 bases). The receptor's source is a woman aged 18-30 years in good health. The sample consisted of blood. The CDR3: CASNPGRGTSEQYF. The CDR3 nucleotides are TGTGCCAGCAACCCAGGCAGGGGAACAAGCGAGCAGTACTTC.